The rows below give T cell receptor beta chains drawn from one sample of a study of cytomegalovirus exposure and HLA in healthy donors. Libraries were prepared by immunoSEQ multiplex PCR; TCRdb keeps only in-frame clonotypes and omits some of them. This table has over 100,000 clones, about 79% appearing once. Sequences were obtained from PBMCs. These receptors all come from a human donor in good health. Both conserved end residues are part of each CDR3. The D gene is left open where the match is weak. Size is stated for part of the rows, as once, few or many counts, or as a class when the clone is expanded.

>TRBJ2-1|NA|TRBV18|TRBD1
TGTGCCAGCTCACGGACAGGGAACAATGAGCAGTTCTTC
CASSRTGNNEQFF
>TRBJ2-1|NA|TRBV30|NA
TGTGCCTGGAGTGTGGGAGGGACAGGTGTGGCTGAGCAGTTCTTC
CAWSVGGTGVAEQFF
>TRBJ1-2|NA|TRBV7-2|TRBD1
TGTGCCAGCAGCACCCTGGGACAGGGGGCTGGCTACACCTTC
CASSTLGQGAGYTF
>TRBJ1-6|NA|TRBV10-3|TRBD1
TGTGCCATCAGCCAAGCCCTTCGGACAGGAACGACGGATAATTCACCCCTCCACTTT
CAISQALRTGTTDNSPLHF
>TRBJ2-5|few|TRBV5-1|TRBD2
TGCGCCAGCAGCTTGGTGCCAGGGAGGGGCTTACAAGAGACCCAGTACTTC
CASSLVPGRGLQETQYF
>TRBJ2-5|NA|TRBV30|NA
TGTGCCTGGGGGTGGGCAGTCCAAGAGACCCAGTACTTC
CAWGWAVQETQYF
>TRBJ2-5|NA|TRBV10-3|TRBD1
TGTGCCATCAGTGAGCCTCGGACAGGGTCGAAGGAGACCCAGTACTTC
CAISEPRTGSKETQYF
>TRBJ1-5|NA|TRBV19|TRBD1
TGTGCCAGTAGTTTGGTTCAGGGGGCGGGACAGCCCCAGCATTTT
CASSLVQGAGQPQHF
>TRBJ1-6|NA|TRBV6-5|TRBD1
TGTGCCAGCGGACAGGGGAGATATAATTCACCCCTCCACTTT
CASGQGRYNSPLHF
>TRBJ2-7|few|TRBV30|NA
TGTGCCTGGAGTCCCCCCCCGCGTTTGAGCGTAACCTACGAGCAGTACTTC
CAWSPPPRLSVTYEQYF
>TRBJ2-2|NA|TRBV4-2|NA
TGTGCCAGCAGCCTCCACGCGGGAACCGGGGAGCTGTTTTTT
CASSLHAGTGELFF
>TRBJ2-7|NA|TRBV7-2|TRBD2
TGTGCCAGCAGCTTAATGCATCTCGGACTAGCGGGTTCCGAGCAGTACTTC
CASSLMHLGLAGSEQYF
>TRBJ2-1|NA|TRBV6-1|TRBD2
TGTGCCAGCAGTGCTTTGGCGGGAGCATACAATGAGCAGTTCTTC
CASSALAGAYNEQFF
>TRBJ2-3|NA|TRBV9|NA
TGTGCCAGCAGCCAAGACGAACAGGGTTTCGGCACAGATACGCAGTATTTT
CASSQDEQGFGTDTQYF
>TRBJ1-4|NA|TRBV29-1|NA
TGCAGCGTTGGGGCCTTTGAAAAACTGTTTTTT
CSVGAFEKLFF
>TRBJ1-2|NA|TRBV30|NA
TGTGCCTGGAGTGTACGAGACTTGGATGGCTACACCTTC
CAWSVRDLDGYTF
>TRBJ1-4|NA|TRBV19|NA
TGTGCCAGTAGCCCGGTGCGGACTAATGAAAAACTGTTTTTT
CASSPVRTNEKLFF
>TRBJ2-7|once|TRBV6-1|NA
TGTGCCAGCAGCTGGGAAGGGGGCTACGAGCAGTACTTC
CASSWEGGYEQYF
>TRBJ1-5|NA|TRBV7-9|NA
TGTGCCAGCAGCTTAGGAGTGGGCCAGGGTCGGGGGAGTCAGCCCCAGCATTTT
CASSLGVGQGRGSQPQHF
>TRBJ1-6|NA|TRBV30|NA
TGTGCCTGGCGAGACAAGAGTAATTCACCCCTCCACTTT
CAWRDKSNSPLHF
>TRBJ2-7|NA|TRBV6-5|NA
TGTGCCAGCAGTTACGAGGGCTACGAGCAGTACTTC
CASSYEGYEQYF
>TRBJ2-2|NA|TRBV27|TRBD2
TGTGCCAGCAGCCGAATCGGGGGGACTAGCAGTGCCGGGGAGCTGTTTTTT
CASSRIGGTSSAGELFF
>TRBJ2-7|NA|TRBV5-1|TRBD1
TGCGCCAGCAGCTCCGAAGGGGGCCAATACGGCGAGCAGTACTTC
CASSSEGGQYGEQYF
>TRBJ2-7|NA|TRBV4-1|TRBD1
TGCGCCAGCAGCCAAGAAACACCCAGGACAGGGGCCGTCTACGAGCAGTACTTC
CASSQETPRTGAVYEQYF
>TRBJ2-7|NA|TRBV7-2|TRBD1
TGTGCCAGCAGCTTAGCGGTGGGGGACAGTGTATCCTACGAGCAGTACTTC
CASSLAVGDSVSYEQYF
>TRBJ2-1|NA|TRBV18|TRBD2
TGTGCCAGCTCACACGGGACTAGCGGGAGGAACCCCCCCATAGGGTCCTACAATGAGCAGTTCTTC
CASSHGTSGRNPPIGSYNEQFF
>TRBJ2-5|NA|TRBV7-6|NA
TGTGCCAGCAGCCCTACCCCAGCGGAACAAGAGACCCAGTACTTC
CASSPTPAEQETQYF
>TRBJ2-1|NA|TRBV29-1|TRBD1
TGCAGCGTTGCACAGGGGATCAATGAGCAGTTCTTC
CSVAQGINEQFF
>TRBJ2-1|NA|TRBV9|TRBD2
TGTGCCAGCAGCGTAGCTGGGTCGGGGGGAAACAATGAGCAGTTCTTC
CASSVAGSGGNNEQFF
>TRBJ2-3|NA|TRBV9|NA
TGTGCCAGCAGCTCCCGGGGTGGCTCAGATACGCAGTATTTT
CASSSRGGSDTQYF
>TRBJ1-2|few|TRBV11-2|TRBD1
TGTGCCAGCAGCTTAGACAGTAACAGGGGTCGGGGCTACACCTTC
CASSLDSNRGRGYTF
>TRBJ2-6|NA|TRBV27|NA
TGTGCCAGCACTAAACTGGGGGTCGGGGGCTCTGGGGCCAACGTCCTGACTTTC
CASTKLGVGGSGANVLTF
>TRBJ2-7|NA|TRBV27|TRBD2
TGTGCCAGCAGTTCGGGCTGGGTTGGGACTAGCGGGGCCCACGAGCAGTACTTC
CASSSGWVGTSGAHEQYF
>TRBJ2-7|NA|TRBV2|TRBD2
TGTGCCAGCAGGGCCCTAGCGGGAGGGCTACGCGAGCAGTACTTC
CASRALAGGLREQYF
>TRBJ1-2|NA|TRBV4-1|NA
TGCGCCAGCAGCCAAGGGGTGTCGGGGGGGCAAAGAGGCTACACCTTC
CASSQGVSGGQRGYTF
>TRBJ1-1|few|TRBV18|NA
TGTGCCAGCTCCCCCGGGACTCCGAACACTGAAGCTTTCTTT
CASSPGTPNTEAFF
>TRBJ1-2|NA|TRBV15|NA
TGTGCCACCAGCAGAGAGAAACTAGATGGCTACACCTTC
CATSREKLDGYTF
>TRBJ1-2|NA|TRBV7-8|TRBD1
TGTGCCAGCAGCGCGACAGGGTCTAACTATGGCTACACCTTC
CASSATGSNYGYTF
>TRBJ1-1|NA|TRBV29-1|NA
TGCAGCGTTGAAGACAGGGTGAAGGCGGCTTTCTTT
CSVEDRVKAAFF
>TRBJ2-5|NA|TRBV7-9|TRBD1
TGTGCCAGCAGCTTCCCGACAGGGGGAGAGACCCAGTACTTC
CASSFPTGGETQYF
>TRBJ1-1|NA|TRBV5-1|TRBD1
TGCGCCAGCAGCCCGCTCGGACAGGAACTTGAAGCTTTCTTT
CASSPLGQELEAFF
>TRBJ1-6|NA|TRBV9|NA
TGTGCCAGCAGCGGACTTATCGCAGGGGACTCACCCCTCCACTTT
CASSGLIAGDSPLHF
>TRBJ1-5|NA|TRBV27|NA
TGTGCCAGCAGCCCGAATCGAGATCAGCCCCAGCATTTT
CASSPNRDQPQHF
>TRBJ2-7|few|TRBV4-1|TRBD1
TGCGCCAGCAGCCAAGAAGATGGACAGGGAATCAACTACGAGCAGTACTTC
CASSQEDGQGINYEQYF
>TRBJ1-1|NA|TRBV30|NA
TGTGCCTGGGGAGCTTCGAACACTGAAGCTTTCTTT
CAWGASNTEAFF
>TRBJ1-2|once|TRBV30|NA
TGTGCTTCGGGGGGACTGCTAGGAAATCTCGGCTACACCTTC
CASGGLLGNLGYTF
>TRBJ2-1|few|TRBV7-3|NA
TGTGCCAGCAGCACGGGATACAATGAGCAGTTCTTC
CASSTGYNEQFF
>TRBJ2-2|once|TRBV6-4|NA
TGTGCCAGCAGAGCATCCGGGAACACCGGGGAGCTGTTTTTT
CASRASGNTGELFF
>TRBJ1-5|NA|TRBV7-2|NA
TGTGCCAGCAGCTTACTTGCCGGGAGCAATCAGCCCCAGCATTTT
CASSLLAGSNQPQHF
>TRBJ2-1|NA|TRBV4-1|NA
TGCGCCAGCAGCCGATATCAGGGAAATGAGCAGTTCTTC
CASSRYQGNEQFF